This T cell receptor (beta chain) appears in the sequencing data of a study of CD8+ T cells in alopecia areata. The V end was cut by 1 base, the J end by 4 bases, with 16 bases between. The CDR3 contains 17 residues. Per the germline V gene, CDR1 is MGHRA and CDR2 is YSYEKL. This clone has only a few counts. cDNA serving as the sequencing template came from extracted, reverse transcribed RNA. Assay used: immunoSEQ multiplex PCR; TCRdb lists only in-frame clones, some missing. The sample includes 150,000 or so clones, around 47% seen only once; the top ten take roughly 6.8%. The gene calls are TRBV4-1 and TRBJ1-4; maybe TRBD1 (6 bases). This receptor was obtained from a human donor with alopecia areata. Sequencing input: CD4+ T cells sorted from blood. The DNA of the CDR3 is TGCGCCAGCAGCCAAGGCCCAGTGATGGACAGTAATGAAAAACTGTTTTTT. It specifies CASSQGPVMDSNEKLFF.